These 31 T cell receptor beta chains were sequenced from one sample in a study of T cells in Graves' hyperthyroidism and ophthalmopathy. Using RNA transcripts as the source, TCR beta CDR3 regions were amplified. Initially, a first-round RT-PCR of the TCR CDR3 employed the HTBI primer set. TCRdb re-derived calls from the multiplex PCR reads in MiXCR, one entry per CDR3 protein. Among a few hundred thousand distinct CDR3 sequences, roughly 50% were seen once, and the ten largest hold 7.5% to 8.5%. Input material: peripheral blood or thyroid tissue (not recorded which). The receptor source for this set is a woman younger than 35 with Graves' hyperthyroidism.

This chain's CDR3 is CASAPLPGNTEAFF. The CDR3 DNA reads as TGTGCCAGTGCCCCTTTACCGGGGAACACTGAAGCTTTCTTT. The chain combines TRBV19 with TRBJ1-1; D ambiguous. The V gene lost 8 bases and the J gene lost 1 base, with 14 bases spanning the gap. Germline CDR1 reads LNHDA; CDR2 reads SQIVND (reference sequence). This CDR3 has 14 residues.

This clonotype was counted many times. The rearrangement uses TRBV20-1 and TRBJ1-2, with 10 bases that match TRBD1. The CDR3 contains 12 residues. Trimming removed 5 bases from V and 6 bases from J; junction bases left unmatched: 3. Germline CDR1 is DFQATT and CDR2 is SNEGSKA (reference sequence). The CDR3 spells CSAGTGADGYTF. The CDR3 DNA is TGCAGTGCTGGGACAGGGGCGGATGGCTACACCTTC.

With respect to this clonotype: This may arise from a read error, as a much more abundant clone is one base away. The rearrangement uses TRBV5-1 and TRBJ1-2; TRBD1 is a possible D gene (6 bases). CDR3 length: 15 amino acids. CDR1 is SGHRS, CDR2 YFSETQ, per germline. Between the trimmed V and J ends, which lost 6 bases and 5 bases, there was a span of 20 bases. CDR3: CASNPGTTRLYGYTF. CDR3 bases: TGCGCCAGCAACCCGGGGACAACCCGACTTTATGGCTACACCTTC.

This clonotype was recorded a few times. This chain links TRBV15 with TRBJ2-3; D unresolved. This CDR3 has 15 amino acids. Trimming shortened V by 3 bases and J by 1 base, and 11 bases separated the two germline ends. The germline CDR1 and CDR2 sequences are LNHNV and YYDKDF (reference sequence). CDR3 in amino acids: CATSRGQSRTDTQYF. The CDR3 region has the DNA TGTGCCACCAGCAGGGGCCAGAGCCGCACAGATACGCAGTATTTT. The variable domain in full, with the rest retrieved from reference TRBV15 and TRBJ2-3, is DAMVIQNPRYQVTQFGKPVTLSCSQTLNHNVMYWYQQKSSQAPKLLFHYYDKDFNNEADTPDNFQSRRPNTSFCFLDIRSPGLGDTAMYLCATSRGQSRTDTQYFGPGTRLTVL.

There are a few counts of this clonotype. Possible read error: a much larger clone is one base away. The rearrangement uses TRBV2 and TRBJ2-2; D might be TRBD2 (7 bases). CDR1 is SNHLY, CDR2 FYNNEI, per germline. The CDR3 contains 15 residues. The CDR3 sequence is CAGSEWGGRTGELFF. Written as DNA, the CDR3 is TGTGCCGGCAGTGAATGGGGGGGGCGCACCGGGGAGCTGTTTTTT.

This clonotype was counted once. This chain joins TRBV15 and TRBJ2-1; D not certain. V gave up 2 bases and J gave up 5 bases, with 19 bases separating them. The germline V gene encodes CDR1 LNHNV and CDR2 YYDKDF (reference sequence). The CDR3 totals 17 residues. This chain's CDR3 is CATSRRAGPRGNNEQFF. The DNA of the CDR3 is TGTGCCACCAGCAGAAGAGCCGGACCGAGAGGAAACAATGAGCAGTTCTTC.

In its sample, this clonotype was seen many times. The gene calls are TRBV2 and TRBJ1-3; D is unresolved. CDR1 and CDR2 from the germline V gene are SNHLY and FYNNEI. The V gene lost 2 bases and the J gene lost 0 bases, with 11 bases spanning the gap. There are 16 residues in the CDR3. CDR3 nucleotides: TGTGCCAGCAGTGAATTGGGTGGAAACTCTGGAAACACCATATATTTT. Protein: CASSELGGNSGNTIYF.

The chain recombines TRBV7-8 with TRBJ2-2, with 15 bases aligning to TRBD2. Germline V gene data show CDR1 as SGHVS and CDR2 as FQNEAQ. This CDR3 contains 19 residues. J was trimmed by 6 bases and V by 3 bases; bases with no gene match: 11. CDR3 DNA: TGTGCCAGCAGCTTGGACAGAGCAGGACTAGCGGGAGGGGCCGGGGAGCTGTTTTTT. Protein sequence: CASSLDRAGLAGGAGELFF.

This clonotype was seen ten or more times. The chain has TRBV24-1 and TRBJ2-5, with TRBD1 as a possible D gene (6 bases). V was clipped by 4 bases and J by 2 bases, with 13 bases between them. Germline V gene data show CDR1 as KGHDR and CDR2 as SFDVKD. The CDR3 is 15 amino acids. The CDR3 DNA reads TGTGCCACCAGTGACCCCCGGACAGAACAAGAGACCCAGTACTTC. Amino acid sequence: CATSDPRTEQETQYF.

V usage is TRBV25-1 and J usage is TRBJ2-5, with 12 positions matching TRBD2. Germline CDR1 MGHDK, CDR2 SYGVNS. The length of the CDR3 is 16 residues. V lost 7 bases and J lost 4; bases outside the gene matches: 10. CDR3 residues: CASNFGPSGRGETQYF. CDR3 nucleotides: TGTGCCAGCAACTTCGGGCCTAGCGGGAGGGGAGAGACCCAGTACTTC.

Ten or more counts support this clonotype. This chain connects TRBV29-1 to TRBJ1-4, with a possible D match to TRBD1 (5 bases). The CDR3 sequence is 15 residues long. Germline V gene sequence: CDR1 SQVTM, CDR2 ANQGSEA. V lost 4 bases and J 2 bases, leaving 14 bases between the germline ends. CDR3: CSVGQRGYTNEKLFF. As DNA, the CDR3 is TGCAGCGTTGGCCAGAGGGGTTATACTAATGAAAAACTGTTTTTT.

This clonotype was picked up many times. CDR3 sequence reads: CASSYNPSLSYEQYF. The CDR3 DNA reads as TGTGCCAGCAGTTATAACCCTAGCCTCTCCTACGAGCAGTACTTC. This chain uses TRBV6-2 or TRBV6-3 with TRBJ2-7; D might be TRBD2 (5 bases). Trimming cost V 3 bases and J 0 bases, with 12 bases left between them. This CDR3 spans 15 amino acids. Germline V gene sequence: CDR1 MNHEY, CDR2 SVGEGT.

This clonotype has a count of ten or more. The CDR3 DNA sequence: TGCAGCGTTGAAGTTCGACCGACGTTACTGTTTTTT. This encodes CSVEVRPTLLFF. This chain joins TRBV29-1 and TRBJ1-4, with D unclear. The V end was cut by 1 base, the J end by 13 bases, with 13 bases between. Per the germline V gene, CDR1 is SQVTM and CDR2 is ANQGSEA. The CDR3 contains 12 residues.

As for this clonotype: At one boundary the junction diverges from the germline segment, which might be a read error. The chain couples TRBV2 to TRBJ1-6; D ambiguous. Per germline, CDR1 SNHLY and CDR2 FYNNEI. The CDR3 loop spans 16 amino acids. CDR3 DNA sequence: TGTGCCACCGGACGAGGGAGAGAAGAGGAGAATTCGCCCCTCCACTTT. This gives the protein CATGRGREEENSPLHF.

This chain links TRBV5-1 with TRBJ2-7; tentatively, D is TRBD1 or TRBD2 (5 bases each). The DNA matches TRBJ2-1 better at its end, which makes the J call doubtful. This CDR3 has 15 amino acids. CDR1 SGHRS and CDR2 YFSETQ come from the germline V gene. CDR3 sequence reads: CASSLPRGEYNEQFF. CDR3 DNA sequence: TGCGCCAGCAGCTTGCCACGAGGGGAATACAATGAGCAGTTCTTC.

The count of this clonotype is one. Its ends do not fully match the called genes, so a read error is possible. This rearrangement joins TRBV5-6 to TRBJ2-7; maybe TRBD1 (6 bases). Germline V gene sequence: CDR1 SGHDT, CDR2 YYEEEE. The CDR3 length is 13 residues. Here the CDR3 reads CASSPTGNDEQCF. CDR3 DNA: TGTGCCAGCAGCCCCACAGGGAACGACGAGCAGTGCTTC.

In this sample, this clonotype turned up once. The V gene is TRBV20-1, the J gene TRBJ2-5; D may be TRBD2 (5 bases). The CDR3 runs to 14 residues. The V gene lost 0 bases and the J gene lost 5 bases, with 13 bases spanning the gap. Germline V gene lookup returns CDR1 DFQATT and CDR2 SNEGSKA (reference sequence). As DNA, the CDR3 is TGCAGTGCTAGAGATCGGGGTTCACGGGAGACCCAGTACTTC. The encoded protein is CSARDRGSRETQYF.

This clonotype was seen repeatedly, ten times or more. The chain carries TRBV6-5 and TRBJ2-7; the D gene is possibly TRBD2 (6 bases). With 5 bases removed from V and 2 bases from J, the gap between germline ends came to 16 bases. This CDR3 has 15 residues. The germline V gene has CDR1 MNHEY and CDR2 SVGAGI. The CDR3 loop is CASSEAEGGTYEQYF. CDR3 DNA sequence: TGTGCCAGCAGTGAAGCGGAGGGCGGAACCTACGAGCAGTACTTC.

This clonotype was detected many times. This sequence joins TRBV2 and TRBJ2-5, with D possibly matching TRBD1 (5 bases). The CDR3 is 10 amino acids. Germline CDR1 reads SNHLY; CDR2 reads FYNNEI. V lost 3 bases, J lost 12 bases, and 8 bases lay in between. The CDR3 spells CASSEEQEYF. CDR3 in DNA: TGTGCCAGCAGTGAGGAACAGGAGTACTTC. Based on the CDR3 plus reference TRBV2 and TRBJ2-5, the full variable domain is EPEVTQTPSHQVTQMGQEVILRCVPISNHLYFYWYRQILGQKVEFLVSFYNNEISEKSEIFDDQFSVERPDGSNFTLKIRSTKLEDSAMYFCASSEEQEYFGPGTRLLVL.

This clonotype was counted between two and nine times. J is TRBJ2-7 and V is TRBV7-2; D is perhaps TRBD2 (6 bases). Germline V gene lookup returns CDR1 SGHTA and CDR2 FQGNSA. CDR3 size: 14 residues. The germline V and J ends were trimmed by 8 bases and 5 bases, with 19 bases remaining between them. CDR3 sequence reads: CASRSRVGLHEQYF. The DNA for the CDR3 is TGTGCCAGCCGCTCACGGGTGGGACTGCACGAGCAGTACTTC.

This clonotype was seen at least ten times. This chain links TRBV27 with TRBJ2-5; D remains unclear. The CDR3 is 11 amino acids. Germline loops: CDR1 MNHEY, CDR2 SMNVEV (reference sequence). V was shortened by 9 bases and J by 4 bases, with 9 bases between the two germline ends. The DNA for the CDR3 is TGTGCCAGGGCCCAGGTAGAGACCCAGTACTTC. Translated, it gives CARAQVETQYF.

The chain recombines TRBV7-3 with TRBJ2-5; TRBD1 matches 7 bases. This CDR3 spans 14 amino acids. The trim removed 4 bases at V and 5 bases at J, leaving 7 bases unmatched. Germline-derived CDR1 and CDR2 are SGHTA and FQGTGA. CDR3 nucleotides: TGTGCCAGCAGCTCCGACAGGGTATTGGAGACCCAGTACTTC. This translates into CASSSDRVLETQYF. Drawing the rest from reference TRBV7-3 and TRBJ2-5, the complete variable domain is GAGVSQTPSNKVTEKGKYVELRCDPISGHTALYWYRQSLGQGPEFLIYFQGTGAADDSGLPNDRFFAVRPEGSVSTLKIQRTERGDSAVYLCASSSDRVLETQYFGPGTRLLVL.

The sample holds many counts of this clonotype. The genes are TRBV5-1 and TRBJ1-2; 10 bases are a match to TRBD1. Germline CDR1 is SGHRS and CDR2 is YFSETQ. The CDR3 sequence is 14 residues long. V was pared by 3 bases and J by 2 bases, with 1 base of the junction left unmatched. CDR3 sequence reads: CASSSTGGNYGYTF. The CDR3 nucleotides are TGCGCCAGCAGCTCGACAGGGGGCAACTATGGCTACACCTTC.

This clonotype was recorded many times. The rearrangement links TRBV7-9 to TRBJ2-5; D is possibly TRBD1 or TRBD2 (5 bases each). The CDR3 loop spans 14 amino acids. CDR1 and CDR2 (germline): SEHNR, FQNEAQ (reference sequence). The ends were cut back, 6 bases at V and 5 bases at J, with 16 bases in the middle. The DNA of the CDR3 is TGTGCCAGCAGTATTGTCTTGGGGGTCGAGACCCAGTACTTC. It codes for CASSIVLGVETQYF.

This clonotype was observed at least ten times. The V and J genes are TRBV20-1 and TRBJ2-5; either TRBD1 or TRBD2 may fit D (5 bases each). The CDR3 runs 16 residues. The ends were cut back, 3 bases at V and 5 bases at J, with 22 bases in the middle. The V gene's germline CDR1 is DFQATT and CDR2 SNEGSKA (reference sequence). CDR3 amino acids: CSASAIEGRRRETQYF. In nucleotides, the CDR3 is TGCAGTGCTAGCGCAATCGAGGGGAGAAGGCGGGAGACCCAGTACTTC.

This clonotype was seen at least ten times. V is TRBV2 and J is TRBJ2-2, with TRBD2 identical over 8 bases. CDR3 length: 15 amino acids. Germline-derived CDR1 and CDR2 are SNHLY and FYNNEI. V dropped 3 bases and J dropped 5; count of bases not matched to a gene: 5. CDR3: CASSEDSGGTGELFF. The CDR3 DNA is TGTGCCAGCAGTGAGGACAGCGGGGGAACCGGGGAGCTGTTTTTT.

This clonotype was recorded many times. J is TRBJ2-5 and V is TRBV4-3, with D possibly matching TRBD1 (6 bases). The V gene's germline CDR1 is LGHNA and CDR2 YSLEER. The ends were cut back, 4 bases at V and 2 bases at J, with 11 bases in the middle. This CDR3 has 14 amino acids. CDR3 residues: CASSRQVSQETQYF. The CDR3 DNA reads TGCGCCAGCAGCCGACAGGTCTCGCAAGAGACCCAGTACTTC.

This clonotype has a handful of counts. V and J are TRBV7-6 and TRBJ2-7, with a possible D match to TRBD2 (6 bases). The J call may not be correct, given that the DNA end is closer to TRBJ2-1. The CDR3 is 15 amino acids. Germline CDR1 SGHVS, CDR2 FNYEAQ. In nucleotides, the CDR3 is TGTGCCAGCAGCTTAGTCGCGGGACGAGGGGTTGAGCAGTTCTTC. Encoded protein: CASSLVAGRGVEQFF.

The chain recombines TRBV7-6 with TRBJ1-1; a possible D gene is TRBD1 (6 bases). Germline CDR1 reads SGHVS; CDR2 reads FNYEAQ. CDR3 length: 13 residues. Trimming pared 5 bases from V and 8 bases from J, leaving 15 bases between. CDR3 nucleotide sequence: TGTGCCAGCAGCCGCGGGGGCGCAGCAGAAGCTTTCTTT. Translated: CASSRGGAAEAFF.

This clonotype was recorded at least ten times. This chain links TRBV2 with TRBJ1-3; perhaps TRBD1 as D (6 bases). This CDR3 region has 16 residues. Trimming cost V 3 bases and J 2 bases, with 14 bases left between them. In germline, CDR1 is SNHLY, CDR2 FYNNEI. The CDR3 nucleotides are TGTGCCAGCAGTGAGAGGGGGGCGGGGGCTGGAAACACCATATATTTT. Translation: CASSERGAGAGNTIYF.

In its sample, this clonotype was seen a few times. This chain links TRBV12-3 or TRBV12-4 with TRBJ2-7; tentatively, D is TRBD2 (7 bases). V dropped 4 bases and J dropped 3 bases, with 19 bases sitting between them. The CDR3 loop spans 16 amino acids. The CDR3 DNA sequence: TGTGCCAGCAGTTCCCCAAGGGGGGGAGGGAGCTACGAGCAGTACTTC. Protein: CASSSPRGGGSYEQYF.